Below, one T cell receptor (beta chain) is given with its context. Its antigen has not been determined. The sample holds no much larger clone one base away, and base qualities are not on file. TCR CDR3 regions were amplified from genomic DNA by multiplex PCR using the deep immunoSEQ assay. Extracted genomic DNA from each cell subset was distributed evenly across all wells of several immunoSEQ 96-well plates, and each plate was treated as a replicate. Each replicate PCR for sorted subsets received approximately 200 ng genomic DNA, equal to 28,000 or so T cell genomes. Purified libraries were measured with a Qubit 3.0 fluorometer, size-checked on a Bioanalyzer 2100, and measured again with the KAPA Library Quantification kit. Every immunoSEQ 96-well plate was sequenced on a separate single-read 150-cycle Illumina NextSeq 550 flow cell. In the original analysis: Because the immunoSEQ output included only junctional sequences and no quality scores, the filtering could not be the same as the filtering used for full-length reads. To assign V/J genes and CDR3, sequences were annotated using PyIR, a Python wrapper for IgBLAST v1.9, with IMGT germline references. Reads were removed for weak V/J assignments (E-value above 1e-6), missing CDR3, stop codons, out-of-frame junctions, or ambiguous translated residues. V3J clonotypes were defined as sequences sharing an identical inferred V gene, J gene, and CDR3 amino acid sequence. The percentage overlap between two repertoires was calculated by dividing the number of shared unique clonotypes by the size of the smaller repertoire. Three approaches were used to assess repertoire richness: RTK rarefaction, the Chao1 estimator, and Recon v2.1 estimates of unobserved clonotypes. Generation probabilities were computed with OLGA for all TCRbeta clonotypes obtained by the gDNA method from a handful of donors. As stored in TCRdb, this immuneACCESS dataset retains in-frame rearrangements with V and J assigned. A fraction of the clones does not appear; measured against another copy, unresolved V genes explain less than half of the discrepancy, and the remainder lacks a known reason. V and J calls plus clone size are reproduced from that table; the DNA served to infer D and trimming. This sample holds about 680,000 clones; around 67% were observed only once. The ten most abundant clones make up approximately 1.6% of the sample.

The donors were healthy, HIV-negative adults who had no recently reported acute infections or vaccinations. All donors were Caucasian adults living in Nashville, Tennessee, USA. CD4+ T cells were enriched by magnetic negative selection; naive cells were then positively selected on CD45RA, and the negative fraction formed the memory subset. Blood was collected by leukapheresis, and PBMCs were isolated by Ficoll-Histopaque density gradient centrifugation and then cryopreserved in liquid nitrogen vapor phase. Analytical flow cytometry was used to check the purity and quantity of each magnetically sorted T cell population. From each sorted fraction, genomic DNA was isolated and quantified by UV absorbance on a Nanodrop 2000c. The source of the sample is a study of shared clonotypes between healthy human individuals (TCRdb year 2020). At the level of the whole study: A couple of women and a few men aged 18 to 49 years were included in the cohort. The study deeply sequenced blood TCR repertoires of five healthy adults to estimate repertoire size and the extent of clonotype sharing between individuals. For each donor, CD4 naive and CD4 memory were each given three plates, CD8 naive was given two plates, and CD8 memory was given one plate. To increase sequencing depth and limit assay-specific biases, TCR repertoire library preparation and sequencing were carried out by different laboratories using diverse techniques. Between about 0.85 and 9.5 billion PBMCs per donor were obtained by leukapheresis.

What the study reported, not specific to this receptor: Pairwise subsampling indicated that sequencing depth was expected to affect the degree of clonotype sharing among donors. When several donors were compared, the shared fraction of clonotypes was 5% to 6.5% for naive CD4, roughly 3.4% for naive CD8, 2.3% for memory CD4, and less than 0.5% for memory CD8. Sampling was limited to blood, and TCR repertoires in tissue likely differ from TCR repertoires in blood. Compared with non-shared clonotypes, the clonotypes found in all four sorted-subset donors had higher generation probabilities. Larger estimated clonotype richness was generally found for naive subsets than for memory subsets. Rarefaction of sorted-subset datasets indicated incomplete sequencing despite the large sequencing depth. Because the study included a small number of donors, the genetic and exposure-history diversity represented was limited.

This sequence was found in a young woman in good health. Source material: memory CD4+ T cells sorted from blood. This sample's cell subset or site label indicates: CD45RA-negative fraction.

The CDR3 protein: CASTPSSGSNEQFF. The nucleotide sequence reads TGTGCCAGCACCCCATCTAGCGGGAGCAATGAGCAGTTCTTC. The chain uses TRBV5-6 and TRBJ2-1; the central 10 bases match TRBD2. Germline trimming: 6 bases from V, 6 bases from J; junction bases outside gene matches: 6. The CDR3 measures 14 amino acids from cysteine to phenylalanine. The only DNA kept is the CDR3, 42 bases in frame from the first base. CDR1 and CDR2 are read off the germline V gene as SGHDT and YYEEEE.